The source of this T cell receptor (beta chain) is a study of OX40 agonist ivuxolimab in advanced cancers. Study overall: Dose-escalation patients suffered from hepatocellular carcinoma, melanoma, renal cell or head and neck cancer. The study, taken as a whole, reports: It was also the case that some nonresponders had low normalized T-cell clonal expansion.

Remarks on this clone: What it binds is not known.

TCRdb keeps only in-frame clones here, not all; method: immunoSEQ multiplex PCR. The data hold under 25,000 clones, with around two thirds observed a single time. V was pared by 0 bases and J by 7 bases, with 18 bases between. This CDR3 region has 16 residues. Germline V gives CDR1 LNHDA, CDR2 SQIVND (reference sequence). The TCR comes from an adult with an advanced solid tumor such as melanoma, head and neck, liver or kidney cancer. The chain joins TRBV19 to TRBJ1-2, with D possibly TRBD1 on 6 matching bases. Sample: CD4+ or CD8+ T cells sorted from blood, taken in a trial of the OX40 agonist ivuxolimab. This chain's CDR3 is CASSIEVGTGFGGYTF. CDR3 nucleotides: TGTGCCAGTAGTATAGAGGTCGGAACAGGGTTCGGTGGCTACACCTTC.